This T cell receptor (beta chain) was recorded in a study of T-cell memory formation after mild COVID-19 listed by TCRdb under 2021. Concerning the study at large: TCR sequence clusters from the two donors were found to be largely donor specific. T-cell clones expanding and contracting after mild COVID-19 in two donors were tracked by longitudinal TCRalpha and TCRbeta repertoire sequencing. The cohort comprised two young, previously healthy adult volunteers, one female and one male. The investigation overall reported the following: Whether the second-wave clones peaking on day 37 were SARS-CoV-2 specific was not confirmed. Contracting CD4+ clones turned up mainly in the CM and EM memory subsets, whereas EMRA was where CD8+ clones were enriched. Some responding clones were detected in pre-infection memory, suggesting pre-existing cross-reactive memory T cells joined the SARS-CoV-2 response. Only a couple of mild cases were covered by the study, and larger cohorts that include severe cases with pre-infection samples were considered necessary. From day 15 to 85, contracting clones showed balanced CD4/CD8 phenotypes, whereas a second wave of clones that expanded from day 15 to 37 leaned towards CD4+.

Ficoll-Paque density gradient centrifugation was the method used to isolate PBMCs. Turning to this clonotype: Its cognate antigen has yet to be identified. Per-nucleotide qualities are absent, and no much larger clonotype sits a single base away.

Sequencing was carried out with an Illumina NovaSeq 6000. TCRalpha and TCRbeta cDNA libraries were built by 5'RACE with constant-segment primers, adding sample barcodes and unique molecular identifiers. RNA was extracted from every sample with Trizol reagent. The libraries were amplified in two PCR steps, and the second step added a second sample barcode and Illumina TruSeq adapters. The libraries were sequenced on an Illumina NovaSeq using 2 x 150 bp paired-end reads. In the authors' own workflow: Reads were demultiplexed and collapsed into UMI-guided consensus sequences with migec v1.2.7. Using mixcr v2.1.11, UMI consensuses were aligned to TRA and TRB V and J templates and then assembled into clonotypes. A clonotype was counted as expanded or contracted only if both edgeR and NoisET called the change significant, with noise models trained on biological replicates. For edgeR calls, the thresholds were a false discovery rate-adjusted p below 0.01 and a log2 fold-change of 1. As an exploratory analysis of dynamics, PCA with hierarchical clustering was applied to max-normalized trajectories of the 1000 most abundant clonotypes. Each responding clone was given a CD4 or CD8 phenotype based on the CD4+ and CD8+ repertoires, which had been sequenced separately. The raw public data were reprocessed by TCRdb itself: fastp quality trimming at Q25, MiXCR clonotype calling, in-frame beta chains only. Every distinct CDR3 protein forms one entry, paired with its most common genes and DNA. These V and J calls rely on TCRdb rather than the paper's analysis. The sample table shows about 610,000 distinct CDR3 sequences, and roughly 17% are seen once. Jointly, the top ten make up roughly 7.8% of the sample.

The CDR3, cysteine through phenylalanine, is 12 amino acids long. Only the CDR3 DNA stays, 36 bases, in frame from base 1. The germline V gene (reference sequence) specifies LGHDT as CDR1 and YNNKEL as CDR2. Trimming costs V 5 bases and J 9 bases, and their ends lie 11 bases apart. Specimen: PBMCs or a T cell subset sorted from them (not recorded which). The chain is made from TRBV3-1 and TRBJ2-1, with TRBD1 as a weak D call on 5 bases. This TCR came from an adult woman who had mild COVID-19 (a few samples of this study predate the infection). The sample titles of this study are shuffled in the database, so cell type and time point are left out; the donor was told from shared clones. The nucleotide sequence reads TGTGCCAGCAGCTCAAGCAGGGCTGAGCAGTTCTTC. Translated, it reads CASSSSRAEQFF.